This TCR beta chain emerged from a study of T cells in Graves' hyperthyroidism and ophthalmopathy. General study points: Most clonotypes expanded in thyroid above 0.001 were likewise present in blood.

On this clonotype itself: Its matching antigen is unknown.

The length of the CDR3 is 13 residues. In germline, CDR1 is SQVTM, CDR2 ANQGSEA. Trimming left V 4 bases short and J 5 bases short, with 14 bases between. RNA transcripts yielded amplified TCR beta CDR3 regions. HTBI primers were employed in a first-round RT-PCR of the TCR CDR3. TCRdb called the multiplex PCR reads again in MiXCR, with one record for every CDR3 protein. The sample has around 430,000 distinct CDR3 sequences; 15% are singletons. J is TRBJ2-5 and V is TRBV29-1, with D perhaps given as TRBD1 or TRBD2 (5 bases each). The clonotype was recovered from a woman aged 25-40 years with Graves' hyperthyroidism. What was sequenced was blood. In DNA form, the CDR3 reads TGCAGCGTTGCGCCCAGATGGGGGGAGACCCAGTACTTC. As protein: CSVAPRWGETQYF. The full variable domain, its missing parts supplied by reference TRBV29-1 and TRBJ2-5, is SAVISQKPSRDICQRGTSLTIQCQVDSQVTMMFWYRQQPGQSLTLIATANQGSEATYESGFVIDKFPISRPNLTFSTLTVSNMSPEDSSIYLCSVAPRWGETQYFGPGTRLLVL.